The clone carrying this T cell receptor beta chain was detected many times. What it binds is not known. The CDR3 consists of 15 residues. V lost 1 base and J lost 5, with 12 bases in between. Looked up from germline, CDR1 is SGHRS and CDR2 is YFSETQ. This sample was taken from a study of T-cell reconstitution after alpha-beta-depleted transplantation in children. Researchers prepared the TCRbeta library using unique molecular identifiers, the study reports. TCRdb independently ran MiXCR on the PCR reads; one entry per CDR3 protein. The data show roughly 300,000 distinct CDR3 sequences, roughly 11% seen once. Study outcomes and limitations: Some patients' high day-60 TCRbeta diversity was attributed to recipient cells surviving conditioning. T-cell numbers and diversity one year post-transplant derived largely from freshly generated T cells. Expanded graft clones, several hundred of them, were reportedly the source of alpha-beta T cells about two months after transplant.

The sequencing here drew on peripheral blood, taken 180 days after TCRalphabeta/CD19-depleted stem cell transplant. The genes are TRBV5-1 and TRBJ2-2; D perhaps matches TRBD1 (6 bases). The clonotype comes from a male patient aged 2-15 years who had a stem cell transplant for chronic granulomatous disease, so the T cells may come from the graft donor. CDR3 loop: CASSLWGRDTGELFF. Written as DNA, the CDR3 is TGCGCCAGCAGCTTGTGGGGGCGAGATACCGGGGAGCTGTTTTTT.